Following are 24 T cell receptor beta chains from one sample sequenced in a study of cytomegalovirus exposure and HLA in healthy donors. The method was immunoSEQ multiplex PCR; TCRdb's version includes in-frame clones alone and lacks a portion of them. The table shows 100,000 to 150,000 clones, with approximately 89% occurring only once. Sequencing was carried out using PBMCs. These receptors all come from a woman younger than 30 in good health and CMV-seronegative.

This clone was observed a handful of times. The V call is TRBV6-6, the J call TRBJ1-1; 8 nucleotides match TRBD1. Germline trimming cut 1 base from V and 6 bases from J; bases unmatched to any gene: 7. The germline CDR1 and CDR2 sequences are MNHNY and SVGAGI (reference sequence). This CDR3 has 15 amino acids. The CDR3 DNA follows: TGTGCCAGCAGTTACTTAGGACAGGGAGACCCTGAAGCTTTCTTT. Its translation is CASSYLGQGDPEAFF.

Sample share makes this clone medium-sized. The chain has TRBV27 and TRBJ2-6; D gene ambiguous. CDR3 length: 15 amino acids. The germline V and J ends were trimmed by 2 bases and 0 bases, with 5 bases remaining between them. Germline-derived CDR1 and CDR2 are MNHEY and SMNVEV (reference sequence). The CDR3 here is CASSLIHSGANVLTF. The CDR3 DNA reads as TGTGCCAGCAGTTTAATTCACTCTGGGGCCAACGTCCTGACTTTC.

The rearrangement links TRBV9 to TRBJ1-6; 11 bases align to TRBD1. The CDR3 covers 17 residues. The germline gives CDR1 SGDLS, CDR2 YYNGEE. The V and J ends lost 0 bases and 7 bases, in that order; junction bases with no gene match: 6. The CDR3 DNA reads TGTGCCAGCAGCGTAGGGGCGGGGACAGGGGGGAATTCACCCCTCCACTTT. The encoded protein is CASSVGAGTGGNSPLHF.

The CDR3 DNA sequence: TGTGCCAGTCAGACCTCGACAGGGACCGGCGAGCAGTACTTC. Amino acids: CASQTSTGTGEQYF. V usage is TRBV9 and J usage is TRBJ2-7, with TRBD1 identical over 7 bases. CDR1 is SGDLS and CDR2 is YYNGEE in the germline V gene. The junction had 14 bases not matched to a gene; V was cut back by 8 bases and J by 6 bases. CDR3 length: 14 amino acids.

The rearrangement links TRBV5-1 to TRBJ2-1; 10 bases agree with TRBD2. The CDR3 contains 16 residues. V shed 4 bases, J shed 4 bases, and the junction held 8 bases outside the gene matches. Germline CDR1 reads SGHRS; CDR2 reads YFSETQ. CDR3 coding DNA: TGCGCCAGCAGCGGAACCGGGACTAGCGTATACAATGAGCAGTTCTTC. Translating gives CASSGTGTSVYNEQFF.

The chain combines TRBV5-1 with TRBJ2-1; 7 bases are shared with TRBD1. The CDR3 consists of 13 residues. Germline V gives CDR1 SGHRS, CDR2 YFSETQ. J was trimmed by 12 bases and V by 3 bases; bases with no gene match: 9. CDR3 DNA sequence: TGCGCCAGCAGCTCAGACAGGGTGGTCGGGCAGTTCTTC. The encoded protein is CASSSDRVVGQFF.

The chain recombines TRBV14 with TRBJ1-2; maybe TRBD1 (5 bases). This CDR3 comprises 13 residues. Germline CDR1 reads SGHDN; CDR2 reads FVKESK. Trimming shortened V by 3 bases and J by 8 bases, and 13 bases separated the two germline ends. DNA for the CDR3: TGTGCCAGCAGCCACGCAGGGATTGGCGGCTACACCTTC. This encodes CASSHAGIGGYTF.

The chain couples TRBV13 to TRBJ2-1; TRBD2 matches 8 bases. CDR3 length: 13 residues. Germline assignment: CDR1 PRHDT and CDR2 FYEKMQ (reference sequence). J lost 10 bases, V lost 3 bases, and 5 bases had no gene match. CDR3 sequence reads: CASSFRGGREQFF. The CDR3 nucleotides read TGTGCCAGCAGCTTTCGGGGGGGCCGAGAGCAGTTCTTC.

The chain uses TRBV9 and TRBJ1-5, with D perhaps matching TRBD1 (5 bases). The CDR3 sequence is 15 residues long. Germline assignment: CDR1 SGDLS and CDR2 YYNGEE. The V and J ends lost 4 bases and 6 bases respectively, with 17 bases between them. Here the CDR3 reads CASSSDGGLGQPQHF. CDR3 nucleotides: TGTGCCAGCAGCTCAGACGGGGGACTTGGTCAGCCCCAGCATTTT.

The DNA of the CDR3 is TGTGCCAGCAGCTTGGCCGGGACAGCCAGCGGGGAGCTGTTTTTT. Its protein is CASSLAGTASGELFF. The gene calls are TRBV7-6 and TRBJ2-2, with TRBD1 identical over 7 bases. Germline CDR1 and CDR2: SGHVS and FNYEAQ. V shed 3 bases and J 7 bases; nucleotides not matched to a gene: 8. This CDR3 has 15 amino acids.

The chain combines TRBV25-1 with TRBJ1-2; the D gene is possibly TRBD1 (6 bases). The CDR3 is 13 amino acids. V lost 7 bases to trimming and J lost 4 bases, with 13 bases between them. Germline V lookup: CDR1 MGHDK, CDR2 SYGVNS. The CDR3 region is CASNAGGGYGYTF. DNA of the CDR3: TGTGCCAGCAACGCGGGGGGCGGCTATGGCTACACCTTC.

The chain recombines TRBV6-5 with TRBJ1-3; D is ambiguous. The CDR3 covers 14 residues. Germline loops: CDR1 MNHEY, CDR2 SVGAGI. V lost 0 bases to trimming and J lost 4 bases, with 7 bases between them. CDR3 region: CASSYSIQGNTIYF. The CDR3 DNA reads TGTGCCAGCAGTTACTCCATACAAGGAAACACCATATATTTT.

The CDR3 protein is CASSPSAEILDGYTF. The CDR3 nucleotides are TGTGCCAGCTCACCATCGGCCGAGATTCTAGATGGCTACACCTTC. This chain links TRBV18 with TRBJ1-2; D is unclear. Deletions cut 2 bases from V and 6 bases from J, with 16 bases between. The V gene's germline CDR1 is KGHSH and CDR2 LQKENI. The CDR3 totals 15 residues.

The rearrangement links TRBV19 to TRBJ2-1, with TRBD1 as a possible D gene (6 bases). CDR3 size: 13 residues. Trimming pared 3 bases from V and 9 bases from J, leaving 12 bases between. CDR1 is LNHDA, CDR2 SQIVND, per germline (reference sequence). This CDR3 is CASSMNRDGEQFF. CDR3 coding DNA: TGTGCCAGTAGTATGAACAGGGACGGTGAGCAGTTCTTC.

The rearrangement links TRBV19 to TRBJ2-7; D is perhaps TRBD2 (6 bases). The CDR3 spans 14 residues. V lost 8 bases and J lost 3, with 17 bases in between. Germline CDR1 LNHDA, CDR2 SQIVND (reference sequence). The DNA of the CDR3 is TGTGCCAGTTCGGACTACCAAGGGTACTACGAGCAGTACTTC. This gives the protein CASSDYQGYYEQYF.

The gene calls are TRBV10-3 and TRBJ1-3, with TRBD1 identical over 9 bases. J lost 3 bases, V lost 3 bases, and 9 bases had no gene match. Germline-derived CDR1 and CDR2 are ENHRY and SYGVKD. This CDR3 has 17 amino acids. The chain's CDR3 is CAISESGQGLFGNTIYF. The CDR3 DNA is TGTGCCATCAGTGAATCGGGACAGGGACTCTTTGGAAACACCATATATTTT.

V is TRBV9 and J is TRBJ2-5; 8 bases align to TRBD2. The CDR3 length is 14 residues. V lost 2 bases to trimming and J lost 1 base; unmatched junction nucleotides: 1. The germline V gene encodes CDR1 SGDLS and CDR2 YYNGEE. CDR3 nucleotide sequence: TGTGCCAGCAGCGTCGCGGGGGGCCAAGAGACCCAGTACTTC. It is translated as CASSVAGGQETQYF.

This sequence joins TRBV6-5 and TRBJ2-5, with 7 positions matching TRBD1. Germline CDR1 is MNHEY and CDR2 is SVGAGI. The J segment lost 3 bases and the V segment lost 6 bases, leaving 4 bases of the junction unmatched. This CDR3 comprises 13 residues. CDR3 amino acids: CASSRQGEETQYF. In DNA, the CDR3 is TGTGCCAGCAGCCGACAGGGAGAAGAGACCCAGTACTTC.

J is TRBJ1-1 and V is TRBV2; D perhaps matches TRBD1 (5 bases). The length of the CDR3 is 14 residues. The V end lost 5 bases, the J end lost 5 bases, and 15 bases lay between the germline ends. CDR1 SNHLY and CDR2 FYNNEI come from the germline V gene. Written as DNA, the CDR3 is TGTGCCAGCAGTCAGCAACAGGAAGAAACTGAAGCTTTCTTT. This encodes CASSQQQEETEAFF.

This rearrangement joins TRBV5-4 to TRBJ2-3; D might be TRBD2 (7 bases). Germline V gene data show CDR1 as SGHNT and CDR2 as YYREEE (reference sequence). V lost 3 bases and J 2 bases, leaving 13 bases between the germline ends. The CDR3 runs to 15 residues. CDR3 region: CASSWGGALTDTQYF. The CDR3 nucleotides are TGTGCCAGCAGCTGGGGGGGGGCCCTCACAGATACGCAGTATTTT. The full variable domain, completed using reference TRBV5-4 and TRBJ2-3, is ETGVTQSPTHLIKTRGQQVTLRCSSQSGHNTVSWYQQALGQGPQFIFQYYREEENGRGNFPPRFSGLQFPNYSSELNVNALELDDSALYLCASSWGGALTDTQYFGPGTRLTVL.

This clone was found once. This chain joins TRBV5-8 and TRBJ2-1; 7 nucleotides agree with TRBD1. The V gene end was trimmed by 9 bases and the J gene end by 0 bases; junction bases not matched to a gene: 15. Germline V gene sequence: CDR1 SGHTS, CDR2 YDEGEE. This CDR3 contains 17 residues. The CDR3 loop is CATRQGVIILSYNEQFF. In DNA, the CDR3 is TGTGCCACCAGACAGGGAGTAATAATCCTCTCCTACAATGAGCAGTTCTTC.

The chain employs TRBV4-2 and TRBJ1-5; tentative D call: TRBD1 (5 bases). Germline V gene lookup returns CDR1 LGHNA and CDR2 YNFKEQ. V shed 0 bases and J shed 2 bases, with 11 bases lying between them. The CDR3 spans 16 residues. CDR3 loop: CASSQEAGRGNQPQHF. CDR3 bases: TGTGCCAGCAGCCAAGAGGCAGGGCGAGGCAATCAGCCCCAGCATTTT.

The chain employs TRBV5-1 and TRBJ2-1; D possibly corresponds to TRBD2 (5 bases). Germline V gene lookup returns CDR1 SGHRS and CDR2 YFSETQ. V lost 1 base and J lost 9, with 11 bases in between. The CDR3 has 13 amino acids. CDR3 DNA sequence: TGCGCCAGCAGCTTGTCACTCAGCGGTGAGCAGTTCTTC. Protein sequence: CASSLSLSGEQFF. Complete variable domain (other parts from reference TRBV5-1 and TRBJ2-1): KAGVTQTPRYLIKTRGQQVTLSCSPISGHRSVSWYQQTPGQGLQFLFEYFSETQRNKGNFPGRFSGRQFSNSRSEMNVSTLELGDSALYLCASSLSLSGEQFFGPGTRLTVL.

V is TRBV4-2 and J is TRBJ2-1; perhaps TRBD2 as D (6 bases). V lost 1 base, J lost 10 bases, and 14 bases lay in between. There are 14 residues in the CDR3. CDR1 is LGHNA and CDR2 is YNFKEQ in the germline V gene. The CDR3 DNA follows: TGTGCCAGCAGCCAAGTCGGTGCGGGGCCCGAGCAGTTCTTC. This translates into CASSQVGAGPEQFF.